This TCR beta chain was retrieved from a study of OX40 agonist ivuxolimab in advanced cancers. Study outcomes and limitations: In a subset of nonresponders, normalized T-cell clonal expansion was also low.

Sequencing used immunoSEQ multiplex PCR; TCRdb keeps in-frame clones, though not all of them. Among fewer than 90,000 clones listed, around nine tenths were seen once. Turning to this clone: Its antigen is currently unknown.

This receptor was obtained from an adult with an advanced solid tumor such as melanoma, head and neck, liver or kidney cancer. This material consisted of CD4+ or CD8+ T cells sorted from blood, taken in a trial of the OX40 agonist ivuxolimab.

For the CDR3, the DNA is TGCGCCAGCAGCTTTCTGGGCGCAGCCACGAACACCGGGGAGCTGTTTTTT. As protein: CASSFLGAATNTGELFF. The V call is TRBV5-1, the J call TRBJ2-2; D gene ambiguous. CDR1 and CDR2 from the germline V gene are SGHRS and YFSETQ. The CDR3 loop spans 17 amino acids. V dropped 2 bases and J dropped 0 bases, with 14 bases sitting between them.